The clone carrying this T cell receptor beta chain is deemed medium-sized. As yet, its antigen is unknown. This specimen belongs to a study of spatial heterogeneity in lung cancer. Study at large: Counts of TCR transcripts in tumor regions correlated strongly with a matched bulk RNA-seq T cell module score.

V gave up 2 bases and J gave up 6 bases, with 5 bases separating them. The CDR3 sequence is 11 residues long. CDR1 and CDR2 from the germline V gene are GTSNPN and SVGIG (reference sequence). Findings and limits, study-wide: Expanded alpha and beta TCR counts within tumors tracked tumor mutation counts.

The time point was: sample taken at primary tumor resection. 72 TRACERx patients with early, untreated non-small cell lung cancer donated samples. No cell sorting; template was whole RNA from tumor, lung tissue or PBMC. Every TCR cDNA molecule bore its own unique molecular identifier. In TCRdb, the 5' RACE reads were re-called with MiXCR into one record per CDR3 protein. The sample contains more than 6,500 distinct CDR3 sequences, around 13% of which appear only once. The specimen comprised lung tumor tissue, sampled at surgery. V is TRBV30 and J is TRBJ2-1; D not resolved. This sequence was found in a male donor with early-stage non-small cell lung cancer. CDR3 DNA sequence: TGTGCCTGGAGTCACACCAATGAGCAGTTCTTC. Translated: CAWSHTNEQFF. Using reference TRBV30 and TRBJ2-1 for the parts outside the CDR3, the full variable domain is SQTIHQWPATLVQPVGSPLSLECTVEGTSNPNLYWYRQAAGRGLQLLFYSVGIGQISSEVPQNLSASRPQDRQFILSSKKLLLSDSGFYLCAWSHTNEQFFGPGTRLTVL.